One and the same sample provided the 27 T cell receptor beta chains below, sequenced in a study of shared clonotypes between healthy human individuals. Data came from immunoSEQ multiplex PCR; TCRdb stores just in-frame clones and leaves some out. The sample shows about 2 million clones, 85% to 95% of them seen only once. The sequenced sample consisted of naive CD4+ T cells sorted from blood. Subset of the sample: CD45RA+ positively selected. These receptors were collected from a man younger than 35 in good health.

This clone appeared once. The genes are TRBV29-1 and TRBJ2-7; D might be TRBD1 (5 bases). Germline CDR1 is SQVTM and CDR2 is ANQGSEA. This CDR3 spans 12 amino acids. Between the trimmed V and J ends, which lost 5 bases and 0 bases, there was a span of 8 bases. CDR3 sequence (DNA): TGCAGCGTTACGACAGCCTCCTACGAGCAGTACTTC. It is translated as CSVTTASYEQYF.

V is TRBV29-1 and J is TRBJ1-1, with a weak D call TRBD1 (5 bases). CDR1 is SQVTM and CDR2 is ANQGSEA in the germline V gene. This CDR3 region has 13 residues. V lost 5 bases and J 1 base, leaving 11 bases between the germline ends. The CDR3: CSVFGTANTEAFF. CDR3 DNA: TGCAGCGTTTTCGGGACGGCGAACACTGAAGCTTTCTTT.

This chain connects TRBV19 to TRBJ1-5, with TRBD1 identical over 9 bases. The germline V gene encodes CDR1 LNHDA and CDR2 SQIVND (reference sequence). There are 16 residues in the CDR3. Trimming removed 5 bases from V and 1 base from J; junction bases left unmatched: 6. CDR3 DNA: TGTGCCAGTAGTTCTGGACAGGGGATAAGCAATCAGCCCCAGCATTTT. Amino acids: CASSSGQGISNQPQHF.

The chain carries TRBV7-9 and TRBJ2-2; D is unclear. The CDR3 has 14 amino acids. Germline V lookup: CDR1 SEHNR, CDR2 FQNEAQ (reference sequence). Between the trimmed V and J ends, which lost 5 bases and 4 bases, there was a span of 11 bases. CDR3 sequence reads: CASSLYGSTGELFF. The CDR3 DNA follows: TGTGCCAGCAGCCTTTACGGATCCACCGGGGAGCTGTTTTTT.

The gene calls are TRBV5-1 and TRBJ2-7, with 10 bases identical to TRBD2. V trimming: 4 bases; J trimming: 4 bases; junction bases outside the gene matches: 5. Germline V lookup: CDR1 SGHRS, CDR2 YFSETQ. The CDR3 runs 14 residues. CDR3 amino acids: CASSPSGSTYEQYF. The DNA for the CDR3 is TGCGCCAGCAGCCCTAGCGGGAGCACTTACGAGCAGTACTTC.

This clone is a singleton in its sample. The CDR3, as DNA: TGTGCCAGCAGTAACAGAGCGGGAGATACGCAGTATTTT. Translated: CASSNRAGDTQYF. This rearrangement joins TRBV27 to TRBJ2-3; perhaps TRBD2 as D (6 bases). Germline CDR1 and CDR2: MNHEY and SMNVEV (reference sequence). The CDR3 length is 13 residues. The V gene lost 5 bases and the J gene lost 5 bases, with 11 bases spanning the gap.

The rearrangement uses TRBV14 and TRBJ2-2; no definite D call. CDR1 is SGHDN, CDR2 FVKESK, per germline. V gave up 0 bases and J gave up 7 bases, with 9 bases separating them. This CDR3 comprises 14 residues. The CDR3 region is CASSQERTIGELFF. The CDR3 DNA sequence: TGTGCCAGCAGCCAAGAAAGGACCATCGGGGAGCTGTTTTTT.

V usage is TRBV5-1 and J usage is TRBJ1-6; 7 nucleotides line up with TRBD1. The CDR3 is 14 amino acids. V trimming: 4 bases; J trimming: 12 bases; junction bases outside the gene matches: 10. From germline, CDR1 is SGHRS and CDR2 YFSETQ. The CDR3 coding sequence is TGCGCCAGCAGCCTCGGGACAGCCTTTCAACCCCTCCACTTT. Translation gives CASSLGTAFQPLHF.

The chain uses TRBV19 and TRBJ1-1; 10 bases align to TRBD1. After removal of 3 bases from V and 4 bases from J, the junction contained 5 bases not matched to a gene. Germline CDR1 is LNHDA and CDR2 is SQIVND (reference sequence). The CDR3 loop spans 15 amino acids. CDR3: CASSIWGQGLTEAFF. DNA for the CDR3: TGTGCCAGTAGTATCTGGGGACAGGGGCTCACTGAAGCTTTCTTT.

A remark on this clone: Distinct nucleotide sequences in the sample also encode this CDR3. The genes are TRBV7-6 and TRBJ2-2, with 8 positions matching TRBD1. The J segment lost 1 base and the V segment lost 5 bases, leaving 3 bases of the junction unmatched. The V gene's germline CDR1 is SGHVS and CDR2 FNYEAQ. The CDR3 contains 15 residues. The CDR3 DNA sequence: TGTGCCAGCAGCCTCGGACAGGGGAACACCGGGGAGCTGTTTTTT. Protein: CASSLGQGNTGELFF.

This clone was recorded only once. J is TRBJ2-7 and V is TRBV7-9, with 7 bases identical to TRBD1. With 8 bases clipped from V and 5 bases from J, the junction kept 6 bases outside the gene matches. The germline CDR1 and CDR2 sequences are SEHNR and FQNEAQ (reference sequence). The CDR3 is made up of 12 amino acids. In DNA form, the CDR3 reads TGTGCCAGCTCAACACAGGGGAACGAGCAGTACTTC. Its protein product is CASSTQGNEQYF.

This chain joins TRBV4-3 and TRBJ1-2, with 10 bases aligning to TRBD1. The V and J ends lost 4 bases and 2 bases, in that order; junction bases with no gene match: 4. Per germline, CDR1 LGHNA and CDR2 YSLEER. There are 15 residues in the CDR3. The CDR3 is CASSRDRGGNYGYTF. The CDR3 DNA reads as TGCGCCAGCAGCCGGGACAGGGGCGGAAACTATGGCTACACCTTC.

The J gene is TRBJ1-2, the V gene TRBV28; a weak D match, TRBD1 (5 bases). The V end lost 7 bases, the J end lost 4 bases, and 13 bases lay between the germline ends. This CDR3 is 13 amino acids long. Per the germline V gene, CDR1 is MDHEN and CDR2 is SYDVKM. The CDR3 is CASTSGSPYGYTF. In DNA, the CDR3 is TGTGCCAGCACGTCAGGGTCTCCCTATGGCTACACCTTC.

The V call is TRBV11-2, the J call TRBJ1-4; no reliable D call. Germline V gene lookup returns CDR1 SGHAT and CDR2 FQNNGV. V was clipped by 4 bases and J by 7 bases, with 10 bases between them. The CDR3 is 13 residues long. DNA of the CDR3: TGTGCCAGCAGCTCCCCAAAGGCTGAAAAACTGTTTTTT. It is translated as CASSSPKAEKLFF.

The CDR3 reads CASSLSSGGATIAYNEQFF. The CDR3 DNA sequence: TGTGCCAGCAGCTTATCTAGCGGGGGGGCGACTATCGCCTACAATGAGCAGTTCTTC. This chain links TRBV7-2 with TRBJ2-1; 12 bases are shared with TRBD2. V shed 2 bases, J shed 2 bases, and the junction held 10 bases outside the gene matches. The CDR3 has 19 residues. Germline loops: CDR1 SGHTA, CDR2 FQGNSA.

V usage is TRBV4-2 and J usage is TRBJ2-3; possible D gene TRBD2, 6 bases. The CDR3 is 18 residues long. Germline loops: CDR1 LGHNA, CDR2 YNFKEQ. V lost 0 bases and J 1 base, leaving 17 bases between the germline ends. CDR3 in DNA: TGTGCCAGCAGCCAAGATCCGGCTAGCGCTCTAGGCACAGATACGCAGTATTTT. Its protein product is CASSQDPASALGTDTQYF.

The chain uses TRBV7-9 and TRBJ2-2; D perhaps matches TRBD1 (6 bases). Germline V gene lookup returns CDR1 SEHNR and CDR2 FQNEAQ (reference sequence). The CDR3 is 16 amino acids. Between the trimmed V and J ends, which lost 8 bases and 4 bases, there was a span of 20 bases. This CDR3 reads CASGGVRLWGTGELFF. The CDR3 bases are TGTGCCAGCGGGGGCGTCCGCCTCTGGGGCACCGGGGAGCTGTTTTTT.

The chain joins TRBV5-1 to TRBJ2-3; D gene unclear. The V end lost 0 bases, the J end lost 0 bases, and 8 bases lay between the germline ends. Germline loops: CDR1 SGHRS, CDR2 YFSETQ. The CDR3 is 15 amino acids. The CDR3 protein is CASSLVLSSTDTQYF. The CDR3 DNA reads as TGCGCCAGCAGCTTGGTTCTATCTAGCACAGATACGCAGTATTTT.

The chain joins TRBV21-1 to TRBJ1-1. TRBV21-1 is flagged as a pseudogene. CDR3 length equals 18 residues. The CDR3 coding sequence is TGTGCCAGCAGCAAAGCTTTTTTGGAGGCAGCCGACAACACTGAAGCTTTCTTT. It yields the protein CASSKAFLEAADNTEAFF.

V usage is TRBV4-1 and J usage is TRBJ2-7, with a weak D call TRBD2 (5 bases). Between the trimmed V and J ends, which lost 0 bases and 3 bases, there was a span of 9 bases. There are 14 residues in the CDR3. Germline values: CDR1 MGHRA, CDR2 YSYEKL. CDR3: CASSQEVGIYEQYF. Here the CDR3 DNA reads TGCGCCAGCAGCCAAGAAGTCGGGATCTACGAGCAGTACTTC.

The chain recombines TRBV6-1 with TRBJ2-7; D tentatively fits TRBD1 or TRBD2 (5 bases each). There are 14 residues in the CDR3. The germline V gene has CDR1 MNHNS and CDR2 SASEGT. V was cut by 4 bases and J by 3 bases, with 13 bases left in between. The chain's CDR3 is CASSATWDRYEQYF. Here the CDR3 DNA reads TGTGCCAGCAGTGCGACCTGGGACCGCTACGAGCAGTACTTC.

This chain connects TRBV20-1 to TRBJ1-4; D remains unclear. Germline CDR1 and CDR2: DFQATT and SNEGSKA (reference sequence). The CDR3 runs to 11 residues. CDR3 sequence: CSSGDNEKLFF. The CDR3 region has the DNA TGCAGCTCAGGAGATAATGAAAAACTGTTTTTT.

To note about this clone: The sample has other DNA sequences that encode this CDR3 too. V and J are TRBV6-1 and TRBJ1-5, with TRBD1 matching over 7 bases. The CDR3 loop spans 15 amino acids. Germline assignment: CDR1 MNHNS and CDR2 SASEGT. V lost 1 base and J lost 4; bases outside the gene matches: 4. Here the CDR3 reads CASSEGQGLNQPQHF. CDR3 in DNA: TGTGCCAGCAGTGAAGGACAGGGCCTTAATCAGCCCCAGCATTTT.

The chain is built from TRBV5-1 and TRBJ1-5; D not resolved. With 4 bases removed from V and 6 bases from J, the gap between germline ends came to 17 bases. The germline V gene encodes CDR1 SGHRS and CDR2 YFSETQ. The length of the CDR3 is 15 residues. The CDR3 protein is CASSPLGRTGQPQHF. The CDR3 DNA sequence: TGCGCCAGCAGCCCACTTGGAAGGACTGGTCAGCCCCAGCATTTT.

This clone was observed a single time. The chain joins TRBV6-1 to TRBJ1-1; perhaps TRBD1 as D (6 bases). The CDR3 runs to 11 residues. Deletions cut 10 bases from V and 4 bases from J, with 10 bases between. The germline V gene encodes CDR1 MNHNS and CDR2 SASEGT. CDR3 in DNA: TGTGCCACTACAGGGTTCACTGAAGCTTTCTTT. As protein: CATTGFTEAFF.

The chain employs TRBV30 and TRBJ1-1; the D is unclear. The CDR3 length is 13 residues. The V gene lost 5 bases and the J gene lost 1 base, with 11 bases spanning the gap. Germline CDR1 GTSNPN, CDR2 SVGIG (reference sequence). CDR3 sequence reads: CAWEPERNTEAFF. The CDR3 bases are TGTGCCTGGGAACCGGAAAGGAACACTGAAGCTTTCTTT.

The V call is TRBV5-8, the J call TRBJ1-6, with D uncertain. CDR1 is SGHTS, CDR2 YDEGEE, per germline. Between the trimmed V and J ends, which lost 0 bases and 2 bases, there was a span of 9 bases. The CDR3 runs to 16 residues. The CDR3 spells CASSLEEGTYNSPLHF. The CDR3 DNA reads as TGTGCCAGCAGCTTGGAAGAGGGAACCTATAATTCACCCCTCCACTTT. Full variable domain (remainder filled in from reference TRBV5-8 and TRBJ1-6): EAGVTQSPTHLIKTRGQQATLRCSPISGHTSVYWYQQALGLGLQFLLWYDEGEERNRGNFPPRFSGRQFPNYSSELNVNALELEDSALYLCASSLEEGTYNSPLHFGNGTRLTVT.